A selection of T cell receptor beta chains follows, all from one sample in a study of lymphopenia after photon versus proton radiotherapy. The table came from immunoSEQ multiplex PCR; TCRdb's copy has only in-frame clones and leaves some out. In the table there are 15,000 to 20,000 clones, more than 65% of which are singletons. Sequences were derived from peripheral blood, sampled from a patient treated with proton-based radiotherapy. The receptors here all came from an older man with pancreatic cancer. Each CDR3 is given with its conserved first and last residue. D genes are given only for firm matches. Where a row states a size, it is once, few, many or the class of an expanded clone; other rows omit it.

TRBD1	TRBV6-5	.	TRBJ2-5	CASSRNRGSQETQYF	TGTGCCAGCAGTCGAAACAGGGGCAGCCAAGAGACCCAGTACTTC
TRBD1	TRBV5-8	once	TRBJ1-2	CASSLGGTSTGGYTF	TGTGCCAGCAGTTTAGGAGGGACTTCGACAGGGGGCTACACCTTC
TRBD2	TRBV11-2	.	TRBJ2-5	CASSFSTPYSGGQQETQYF	TGTGCCAGCAGCTTCTCGACTCCTTATAGCGGGGGGCAACAAGAGACCCAGTACTTC
.	TRBV19	.	TRBJ2-7	CASSRKRESYEQYF	TGTGCCAGTAGCCGAAAGAGGGAGTCCTACGAGCAGTACTTC
TRBD2	TRBV9	once	TRBJ2-7	CASSLQGTSGNYEQYF	TGTGCCAGCAGCTTACAGGGGACTAGCGGGAACTACGAGCAGTACTTC
.	TRBV6-5	.	TRBJ1-2	CASSIRGSNYGYTF	TGTGCCAGCTCGATTCGGGGGAGCAACTATGGCTACACCTTC
TRBD2	TRBV27	.	TRBJ2-6	CASSQEVAGVSSGANVLTF	TGTGCCAGCAGCCAAGAAGTAGCGGGCGTTAGCTCTGGGGCCAACGTCCTGACTTTC
TRBD1	TRBV29-1	.	TRBJ1-2	CSVPRPGTGGGYTF	TGCAGCGTTCCACGCCCCGGGACAGGTGGCGGCTACACCTTC
TRBD2	TRBV10-2	.	TRBJ2-7	CASKDSGNYEQYF	TGCGCCAGCAAAGACAGCGGGAACTACGAGCAGTACTTC
TRBD1	TRBV11-2	medium-sized	TRBJ2-1	CASSLVAGTGGSYNEQFF	TGTGCCAGCAGCTTAGTGGCCGGGACAGGGGGCTCCTACAATGAGCAGTTCTTC